A selection of T cell receptor beta chains follows, all from one sample in a study of identical twins. TCRdb recomputed calls from the 5' RACE reads with MiXCR, one row per CDR3 protein. Of some 730,000 distinct CDR3 sequences detected, 18% appear once; the ten largest clones hold around 13%. This sample was also put to use in a study of T cells expressing NK-cell markers.

Sequencing was performed on PBMCs. These receptors were obtained from a woman aged 18 to 35 in good health. Both conserved end residues are trimmed from each CDR3. The order of the fields is V gene, J gene, CDR3 protein.

>TRBV4-1|TRBJ2-2
ASSQDSLTGELF
>TRBV6-5|TRBJ2-7
ASSYGRRGEEQY
>TRBV12-3/TRBV12-4|TRBJ1-5
ASDKGQGNQPQH
>TRBV9|TRBJ2-7
ASSASTKWAHEQY
>TRBV9|TRBJ2-7
ASSVGEVGEQY
>TRBV5-1|TRBJ1-2
ASSLMGSGGYGYT
>TRBV12-3/TRBV12-4|TRBJ2-2
ASRPTSGSVTGELF
>TRBV5-1|TRBJ2-2
ATRAATNTGELF
>TRBV5-1|TRBJ2-5
ASRPSGLQETQY
>TRBV7-7|TRBJ2-3
ASSKGLAGAADTQY
>TRBV7-6|TRBJ1-1
ASSLGPGLMNTEAF
>TRBV9|TRBJ2-1
ASSDQLAGGDNEQF
>TRBV7-8|TRBJ1-1
ASHSLWGMNTEAF
>TRBV7-2|TRBJ2-7
ASSLPRDGESYEQY
>TRBV12-3/TRBV12-4|TRBJ2-7
ASSYSSGLPQY
>TRBV6-2/TRBV6-3|TRBJ2-7
ASSHSGTAFGEQY
>TRBV5-1|TRBJ2-3
ASSLTGQGGDTQY
>TRBV3-1|TRBJ1-4
ASSQGNGNEKLF
>TRBV6-5|TRBJ2-1
ASSYGISGFYNEQF
>TRBV20-1|TRBJ2-1
SAASSGRARNEQF
>TRBV20-1|TRBJ2-1
SAFISLVGSYNEQF
>TRBV20-1|TRBJ2-7
SARLGGGVSYEQY
>TRBV14|TRBJ1-1
ASSQVGWTQNTEAF
>TRBV7-6|TRBJ1-1
ASSSYRGGFEAF
>TRBV5-1|TRBJ1-1
ASTVGTEAF
>TRBV29-1|TRBJ2-5
SERRDLQETQY
>TRBV3-1|TRBJ2-5
ASSQVLDRGHQETQY
>TRBV6-5|TRBJ1-2
ASSYQAEGGYT
>TRBV29-1|TRBJ1-1
SVAGQLESTEAF
>TRBV5-1|TRBJ2-1
ASSLSLFDEQF
>TRBV10-2|TRBJ2-7
ASTKDSQGRGLQY
>TRBV7-6|TRBJ2-2
ASSFHDTGELF
>TRBV7-2|TRBJ2-1
ASSSILAVSYNEQF
>TRBV7-2|TRBJ1-2
ASSTTTGTYGYT